This T cell receptor (beta chain) was captured by sequencing in a study of T cell repertoires in cytomegalovirus infection. In its sample, this clonotype was seen many times. Antigen unknown. TCRdb reprocessed the reads with MiXCR, giving one entry per CDR3 protein. Here the sample spans roughly 320,000 distinct CDR3 sequences, around 9.6% being singletons. Study-level findings and limits: HLA-C-restricted CMV clonotypes gave the most frequent clonotype in two of eight donors. Summed frequency of shared TCR beta families picked out CMV carriers who also had the relevant HLA.

Trimming at V came to 7 bases and at J to 3 bases, leaving 8 bases not matched to a gene. The CDR3 loop spans 14 amino acids. Germline CDR1 SEHNR, CDR2 FQNEAQ (reference sequence). The J gene is TRBJ2-7, the V gene TRBV7-9, with 8 bases matching TRBD2. The sample was PBMCs. The receptor was isolated from a human donor in good health (CMV status not recorded). Some clones in this sample may be carry-over from other donors' samples. The CDR3 sequence is CASNFGRGVYEQYF. CDR3 bases: TGTGCCAGCAACTTCGGGCGGGGGGTCTACGAGCAGTACTTC.